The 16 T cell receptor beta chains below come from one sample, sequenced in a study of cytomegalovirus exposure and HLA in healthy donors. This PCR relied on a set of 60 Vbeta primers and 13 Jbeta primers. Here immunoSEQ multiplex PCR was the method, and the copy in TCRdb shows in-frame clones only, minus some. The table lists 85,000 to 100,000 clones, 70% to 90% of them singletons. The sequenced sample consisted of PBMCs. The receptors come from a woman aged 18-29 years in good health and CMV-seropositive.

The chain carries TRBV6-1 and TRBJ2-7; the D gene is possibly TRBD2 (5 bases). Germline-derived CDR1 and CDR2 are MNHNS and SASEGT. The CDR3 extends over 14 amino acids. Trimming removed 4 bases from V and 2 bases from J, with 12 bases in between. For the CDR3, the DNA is TGTGCCAGCAGTGTTCGGGGTGTAACCTACGAGCAGTACTTC. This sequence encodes CASSVRGVTYEQYF.

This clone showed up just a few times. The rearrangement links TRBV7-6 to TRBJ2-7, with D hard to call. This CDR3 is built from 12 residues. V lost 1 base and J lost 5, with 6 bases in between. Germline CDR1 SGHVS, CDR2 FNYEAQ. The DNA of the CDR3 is TGTGCCAGCAGCTTAGGTGGAGACGAGCAGTACTTC. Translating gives CASSLGGDEQYF.

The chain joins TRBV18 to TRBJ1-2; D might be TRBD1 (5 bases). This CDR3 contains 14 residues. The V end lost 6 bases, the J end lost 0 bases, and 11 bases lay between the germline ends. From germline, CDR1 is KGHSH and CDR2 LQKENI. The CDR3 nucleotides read TGTGCCAGCTCGCCCAGGGCTACTAACTATGGCTACACCTTC. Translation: CASSPRATNYGYTF. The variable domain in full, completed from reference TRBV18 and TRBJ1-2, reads NAGVMQNPRHLVRRRGQEARLRCSPMKGHSHVYWYRQLPEEGLKFMVYLQKENIIDESGMPKERFSAEFPKEGPSILRIQQVVRGDSAAYFCASSPRATNYGYTFGSGTRLTVV.

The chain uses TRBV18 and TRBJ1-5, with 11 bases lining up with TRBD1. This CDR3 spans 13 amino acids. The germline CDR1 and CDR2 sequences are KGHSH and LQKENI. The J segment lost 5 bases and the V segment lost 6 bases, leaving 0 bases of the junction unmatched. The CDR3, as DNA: TGTGCCAGCTCGGGACAGGGGGATCAGCCCCAGCATTTT. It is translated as CASSGQGDQPQHF.

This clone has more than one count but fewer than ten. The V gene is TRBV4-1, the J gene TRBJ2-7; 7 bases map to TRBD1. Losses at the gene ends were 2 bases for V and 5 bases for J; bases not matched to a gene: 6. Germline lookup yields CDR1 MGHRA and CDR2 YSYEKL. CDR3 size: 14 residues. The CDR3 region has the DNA TGCGCCAGCAGCCAAATAGACAGGGTCCACGAGCAGTACTTC. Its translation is CASSQIDRVHEQYF.

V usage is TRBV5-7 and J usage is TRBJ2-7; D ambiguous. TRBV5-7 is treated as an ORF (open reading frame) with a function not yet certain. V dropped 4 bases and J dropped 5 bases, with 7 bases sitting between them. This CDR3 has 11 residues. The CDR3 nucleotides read TGTGCCAGCAGCCTGTATGACGAGCAGTACTTC. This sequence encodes CASSLYDEQYF.

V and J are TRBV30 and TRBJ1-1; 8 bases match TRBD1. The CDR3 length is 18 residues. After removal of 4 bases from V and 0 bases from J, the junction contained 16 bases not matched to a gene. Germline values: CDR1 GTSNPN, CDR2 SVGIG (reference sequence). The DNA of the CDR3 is TGTGCCTGGATTATTGGGTTTTGGGACAGGAGAATGAACACTGAAGCTTTCTTT. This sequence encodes CAWIIGFWDRRMNTEAFF.

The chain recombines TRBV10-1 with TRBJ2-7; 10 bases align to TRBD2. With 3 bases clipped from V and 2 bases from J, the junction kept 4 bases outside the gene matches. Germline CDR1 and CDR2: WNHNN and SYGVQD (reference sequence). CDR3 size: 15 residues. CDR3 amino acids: CASSDGTSVAYEQYF. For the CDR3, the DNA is TGCGCCAGCAGTGACGGGACTAGCGTTGCCTACGAGCAGTACTTC.

DNA of the CDR3: TGCGCCAGCAGTGAGAGTGGGACTCCCGAACAAGAGACCCAGTACTTC. This translates into CASSESGTPEQETQYF. The V and J genes are TRBV10-1 and TRBJ2-5; weak D call: TRBD2 (6 bases). V was clipped by 2 bases and J by 2 bases, with 15 bases between them. CDR1 and CDR2 from the germline V gene are WNHNN and SYGVQD (reference sequence). The CDR3 contains 16 residues.

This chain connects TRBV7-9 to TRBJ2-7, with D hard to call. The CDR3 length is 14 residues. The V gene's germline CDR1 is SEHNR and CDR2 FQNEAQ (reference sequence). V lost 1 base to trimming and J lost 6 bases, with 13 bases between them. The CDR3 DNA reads TGTGCCAGCAGCTTAGAGTCCCCAGCGAGCGAGCAGTACTTC. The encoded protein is CASSLESPASEQYF.

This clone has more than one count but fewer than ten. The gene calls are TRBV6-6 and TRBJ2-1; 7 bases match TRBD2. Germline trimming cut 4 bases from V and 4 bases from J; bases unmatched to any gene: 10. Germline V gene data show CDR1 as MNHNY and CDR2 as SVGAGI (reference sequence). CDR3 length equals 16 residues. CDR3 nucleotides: TGTGCCAGCAGTTTACCCACTAGCGAGGGTTACAATGAGCAGTTCTTC. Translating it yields CASSLPTSEGYNEQFF.

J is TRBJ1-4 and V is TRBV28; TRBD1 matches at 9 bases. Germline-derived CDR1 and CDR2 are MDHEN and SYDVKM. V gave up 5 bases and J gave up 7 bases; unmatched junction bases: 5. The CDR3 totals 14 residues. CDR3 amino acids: CASSRTGVSEKLFF. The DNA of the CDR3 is TGTGCCAGCAGTCGGACAGGGGTCTCTGAAAAACTGTTTTTT.

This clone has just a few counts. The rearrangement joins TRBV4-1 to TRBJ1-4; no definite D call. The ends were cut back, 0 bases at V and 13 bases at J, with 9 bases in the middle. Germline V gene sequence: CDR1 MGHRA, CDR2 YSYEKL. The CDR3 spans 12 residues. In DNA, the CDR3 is TGCGCCAGCAGCCAAGATCAGTGGGCACTGTTTTTT. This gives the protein CASSQDQWALFF.

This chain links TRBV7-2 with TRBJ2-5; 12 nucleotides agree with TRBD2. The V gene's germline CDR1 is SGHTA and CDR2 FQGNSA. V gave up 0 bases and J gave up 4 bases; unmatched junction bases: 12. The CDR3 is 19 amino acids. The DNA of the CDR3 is TGTGCCAGCAGCTTAGCGTGGCTAGCGGGAGGGCCCGGGGGAGAGACCCAGTACTTC. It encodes CASSLAWLAGGPGGETQYF. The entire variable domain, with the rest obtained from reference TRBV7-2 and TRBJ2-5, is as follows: GAGVSQSPSNKVTEKGKDVELRCDPISGHTALYWYRQSLGQGLEFLIYFQGNSAPDKSGLPSDRFSAERTGGSVSTLTIQRTQQEDSAVYLCASSLAWLAGGPGGETQYFGPGTRLLVL.

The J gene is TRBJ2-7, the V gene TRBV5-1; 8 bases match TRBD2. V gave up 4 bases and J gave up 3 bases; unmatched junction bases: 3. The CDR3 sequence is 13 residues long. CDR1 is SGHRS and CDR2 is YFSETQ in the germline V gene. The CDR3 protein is CASSPRGGYEQYF. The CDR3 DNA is TGCGCCAGCAGCCCCCGGGGGGGCTACGAGCAGTACTTC.

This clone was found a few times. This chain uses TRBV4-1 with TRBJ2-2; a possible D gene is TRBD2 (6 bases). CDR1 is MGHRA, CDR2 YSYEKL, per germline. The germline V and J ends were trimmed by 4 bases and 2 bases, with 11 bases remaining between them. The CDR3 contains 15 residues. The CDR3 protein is CASSPWGVNTGELFF. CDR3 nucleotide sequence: TGCGCCAGCAGCCCCTGGGGGGTAAACACCGGGGAGCTGTTTTTT.